These 9 T cell receptor beta chains originate from one sample sequenced in a study of blood T cell repertoires in COVID-19. TCRdb's table, derived via immunoSEQ multiplex PCR, lists solely in-frame clones and lacks some. The data show 310,000 or so clones, around 87% seen once. What was sequenced was peripheral blood. Source of these receptors: an older man with acute or convalescent COVID-19.

J is TRBJ2-5 and V is TRBV5-1; D perhaps matches TRBD1 (6 bases). Germline V gene lookup returns CDR1 SGHRS and CDR2 YFSETQ. The CDR3 is made up of 13 amino acids. V lost 1 base, J lost 5 bases, and 9 bases lay in between. This CDR3 is CASSLTGTETQYF. DNA of the CDR3: TGCGCCAGCAGCTTGACAGGGACGGAGACCCAGTACTTC.

V is TRBV6-5 and J is TRBJ2-2; a possible D gene is TRBD2 (6 bases). Germline CDR1 MNHEY, CDR2 SVGAGI. The CDR3 runs 15 residues. The ends were cut back, 8 bases at V and 2 bases at J, with 15 bases in the middle. CDR3 DNA: TGTGCCAGCCGGTCCTCAGGGACTAACACCGGGGAGCTGTTTTTT. Translation: CASRSSGTNTGELFF.

The chain combines TRBV4-1 with TRBJ1-3, with a possible D match to TRBD1 (6 bases). Trimming stripped 4 bases from V and 4 bases from J, with 17 bases between. The length of the CDR3 is 16 residues. Germline CDR1 and CDR2: MGHRA and YSYEKL. CDR3 DNA sequence: TGCGCCAGCAGCCGGCCACAGGGAGGGGCGGGAAACACCATATATTTT. Translation: CASSRPQGGAGNTIYF.

This chain links TRBV5-4 with TRBJ2-1, with D possibly matching TRBD2 (5 bases). In germline, CDR1 is SGHNT, CDR2 YYREEE (reference sequence). Trimming shortened V by 1 base and J by 4 bases, and 12 bases separated the two germline ends. The CDR3 length is 15 residues. The CDR3, as DNA: TGTGCCAGCAGCTTGAATCTAGAGGGATACAATGAGCAGTTCTTC. It encodes CASSLNLEGYNEQFF. The full variable domain, in which reference TRBV5-4 and TRBJ2-1 provide the parts outside the CDR3, is ETGVTQSPTHLIKTRGQQVTLRCSSQSGHNTVSWYQQALGQGPQFIFQYYREEENGRGNFPPRFSGLQFPNYSSELNVNALELDDSALYLCASSLNLEGYNEQFFGPGTRLTVL.

This chain uses TRBV2 with TRBJ2-7; TRBD2 agrees at 7 bases. J lost 3 bases, V lost 4 bases, and 6 bases had no gene match. This CDR3 contains 14 residues. Germline V gives CDR1 SNHLY, CDR2 FYNNEI. For the CDR3, the DNA is TGTGCCAGCAGTGTTGAGCTAGCGGTCTACGAGCAGTACTTC. Protein: CASSVELAVYEQYF.

The chain joins TRBV28 to TRBJ2-3, with a weak D call TRBD2 (5 bases). This CDR3 region has 17 residues. V was trimmed by 6 bases and J by 0 bases, leaving 19 bases between them. CDR1 is MDHEN, CDR2 SYDVKM, per germline. In DNA, the CDR3 is TGTGCCAGCAGAGTCCGAGGGTTCTTGGAGAGCACAGATACGCAGTATTTT. Encoded protein: CASRVRGFLESTDTQYF.

V gene TRBV4-1 combines with J gene TRBJ1-5; TRBD1 aligns across 12 bases. The junction had 2 bases not matched to a gene; V was cut back by 4 bases and J by 7 bases. The CDR3 consists of 14 residues. Germline CDR1 reads MGHRA; CDR2 reads YSYEKL. In nucleotides, the CDR3 is TGCGCCAGCAGCCGGGACAGGGGGCTACAGCCCCAGCATTTT. The encoded protein is CASSRDRGLQPQHF.

V usage is TRBV9 and J usage is TRBJ2-5; D gene uncertain. Germline CDR1 SGDLS, CDR2 YYNGEE. Trimming pared 3 bases from V and 4 bases from J, leaving 10 bases between. The CDR3 totals 13 residues. This CDR3 is CASSARIGETQYF. The CDR3 nucleotides are TGTGCCAGCAGCGCACGAATCGGAGAGACCCAGTACTTC.

V is TRBV4-2 and J is TRBJ1-4; 12 bases fit TRBD1. The CDR3 is 18 amino acids. Germline trimming cut 0 bases from V and 3 bases from J; bases unmatched to any gene: 5. Looked up from germline, CDR1 is LGHNA and CDR2 is YNFKEQ. The CDR3 DNA sequence: TGTGCCAGCAGCCAAGAGGGGACAGGGGGCATGCCTAATGAAAAACTGTTTTTT. Translated: CASSQEGTGGMPNEKLFF.